The present T cell receptor beta chain was sequenced within a study of T cell responses to AZD1222 COVID-19 vaccine. Turning to the study itself: Both about-4-week and about-12-week second-dose recipients were combined. General study points: Once two AZD1222 doses were given, Spike-specific TCR breadth and depth went up. Among vaccine-associated CD4 TCRs, coverage spanned spike, with dominance at 160-218 and 743-854. AZD1222 recipients seropositive at baseline numbered only five to seven.

Germline V gene sequence: CDR1 MGHDK, CDR2 SYGVNS. Trimming left V 3 bases short and J 5 bases short, with 19 bases between. This CDR3 has 16 residues. Details on this clone: Its specificity is unknown.

Assay: immunoSEQ multiplex PCR; the TCRdb copy retains only in-frame clones and omits some. The table has 80,000 or so clones, around nine tenths seen once. This sequence originates from an adult in good health. Sequencing was performed on peripheral blood, taken on day 0 of AZD1222 vaccination. The chain carries TRBV25-1 and TRBJ1-1, with D uncertain. The CDR3 sequence: CASSDGPGSGMTEAFF. DNA for the CDR3: TGTGCCAGCAGTGATGGACCCGGGTCCGGAATGACTGAAGCTTTCTTT.